The clone carrying this T cell receptor (beta chain) has a single count. The antigen is undetermined. A read error may account for a junction end that differs from germline. The sample belongs to a study of a mutant IDH1 vaccine in newly diagnosed glioma. Across the whole study: It was radiotherapy, temozolomide, or both that patients received previously, with most receiving both.

Time point in this sample: week 5, during vaccination. Every vaccination contained 300 ug of the mutant IDH1 20-mer peptide and was paired with topical imiquimod. Donors had new WHO grade 3 or 4 IDH1-mutant, ATRX-lost astrocytomas. Germline lookup yields CDR1 SEHNR and CDR2 FQNEAQ (reference sequence). The CDR3 has 15 amino acids. Study-level findings and limits: The authors found pseudoprogression apparently unrelated to changes in top peripheral T cell clonotypes.

Sequenced by immunoSEQ multiplex PCR; TCRdb stores in-frame clones only, minus some. The sample holds over 55,000 clones, over 80% seen once. The source was PBMCs, collected from a glioma patient whose treatment included an IDH1 peptide vaccine. The V and J genes are TRBV7-9 and TRBJ2-1; 10 bases fit TRBD1. This receptor was obtained from a woman aged 35 to 49 with glioma. CDR3 bases: TGTGCCAGCAGCCCGAGGGACAGGGGCTACGATGAGCAGTTCTTC. Its protein is CASSPRDRGYDEQFF.